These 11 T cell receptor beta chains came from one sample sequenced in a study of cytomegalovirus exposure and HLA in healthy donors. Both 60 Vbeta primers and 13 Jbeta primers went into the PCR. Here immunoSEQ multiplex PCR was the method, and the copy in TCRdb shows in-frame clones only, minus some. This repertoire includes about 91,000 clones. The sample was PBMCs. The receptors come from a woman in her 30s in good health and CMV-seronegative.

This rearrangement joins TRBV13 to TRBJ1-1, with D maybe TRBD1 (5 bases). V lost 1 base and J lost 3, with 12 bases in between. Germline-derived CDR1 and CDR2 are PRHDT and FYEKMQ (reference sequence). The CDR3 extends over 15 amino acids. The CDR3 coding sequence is TGTGCCAGCAGCTTAGCAGGCAGGGCGGACACTGAAGCTTTCTTT. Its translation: CASSLAGRADTEAFF. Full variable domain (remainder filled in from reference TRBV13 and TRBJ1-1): AAGVIQSPRHLIKEKRETATLKCYPIPRHDTVYWYQQGPGQDPQFLISFYEKMQSDKGSIPDRFSAQQFSDYHSELNMSSLELGDSALYFCASSLAGRADTEAFFGQGTRLTVV.

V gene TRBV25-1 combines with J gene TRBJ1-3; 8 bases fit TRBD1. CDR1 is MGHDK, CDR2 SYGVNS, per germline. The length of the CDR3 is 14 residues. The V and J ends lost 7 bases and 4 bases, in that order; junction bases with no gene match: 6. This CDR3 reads CASTDRGSGNTIYF. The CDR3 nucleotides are TGTGCCAGCACCGACAGGGGTTCGGGAAACACCATATATTTT.

The CDR3 loop is CASSLAGGDTGNTIYF. The CDR3 DNA reads TGTGCCAGCAGCTTGGCAGGGGGCGACACTGGAAACACCATATATTTT. The gene calls are TRBV28 and TRBJ1-3, with TRBD1 matching 8 bases. This CDR3 has 16 residues. The germline CDR1 and CDR2 sequences are MDHEN and SYDVKM. Germline trimming cut 6 bases from V and 2 bases from J; bases unmatched to any gene: 9.

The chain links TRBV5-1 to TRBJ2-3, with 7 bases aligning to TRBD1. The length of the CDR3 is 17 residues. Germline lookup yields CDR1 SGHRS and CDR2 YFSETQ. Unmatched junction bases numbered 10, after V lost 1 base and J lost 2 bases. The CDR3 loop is CASSLPLDRTHTDTQYF. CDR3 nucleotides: TGCGCCAGCAGCTTGCCCCTGGACAGGACACACACAGATACGCAGTATTTT.

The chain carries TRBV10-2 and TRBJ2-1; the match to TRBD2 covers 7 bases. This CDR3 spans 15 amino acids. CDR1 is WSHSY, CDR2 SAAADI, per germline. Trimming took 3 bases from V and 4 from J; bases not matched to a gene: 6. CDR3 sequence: CASSEGRGRYNEQFF. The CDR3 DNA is TGCGCCAGCAGTGAAGGGCGGGGGAGGTACAATGAGCAGTTCTTC.

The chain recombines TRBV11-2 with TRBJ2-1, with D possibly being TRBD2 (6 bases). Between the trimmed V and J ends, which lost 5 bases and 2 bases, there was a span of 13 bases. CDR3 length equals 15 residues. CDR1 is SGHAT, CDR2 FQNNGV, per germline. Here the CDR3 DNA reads TGTGCCAGCAGCCCACTCGGGGGACCCTACAATGAGCAGTTCTTC. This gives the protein CASSPLGGPYNEQFF.

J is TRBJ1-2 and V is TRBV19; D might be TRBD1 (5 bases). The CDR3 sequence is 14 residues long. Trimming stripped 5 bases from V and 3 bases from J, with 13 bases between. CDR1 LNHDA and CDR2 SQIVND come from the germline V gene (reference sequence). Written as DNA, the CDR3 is TGTGCCAGTAGTCCCCAGACAGAAGACTATGGCTACACCTTC. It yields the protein CASSPQTEDYGYTF.

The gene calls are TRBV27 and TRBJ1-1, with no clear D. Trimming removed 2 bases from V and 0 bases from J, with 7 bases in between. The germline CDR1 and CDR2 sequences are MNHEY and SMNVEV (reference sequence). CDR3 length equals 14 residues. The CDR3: CASSLRQVNTEAFF. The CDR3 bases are TGTGCCAGCAGTTTAAGACAAGTGAACACTGAAGCTTTCTTT.

The CDR3 DNA follows: TGCGCCAGCAGCCAAGGTCGAGGGATAAACACCATATATTTT. This gives the protein CASSQGRGINTIYF. V and J are TRBV4-1 and TRBJ1-3; unclear D gene. This CDR3 spans 14 amino acids. Trimming left V 1 base short and J 6 bases short, with 10 bases between. Germline V gene data show CDR1 as MGHRA and CDR2 as YSYEKL.

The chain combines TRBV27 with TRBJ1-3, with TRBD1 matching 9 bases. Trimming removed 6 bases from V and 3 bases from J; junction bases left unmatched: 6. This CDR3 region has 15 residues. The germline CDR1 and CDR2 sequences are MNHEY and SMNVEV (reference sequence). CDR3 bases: TGTGCCAGCAGAAAACAGGGGGCGGGTGGAAACACCATATATTTT. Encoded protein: CASRKQGAGGNTIYF.

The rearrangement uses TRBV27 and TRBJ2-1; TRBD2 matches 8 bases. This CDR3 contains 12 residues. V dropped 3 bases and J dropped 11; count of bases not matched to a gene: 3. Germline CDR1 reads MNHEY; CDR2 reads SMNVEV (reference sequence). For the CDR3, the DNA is TGTGCCAGCAGTTTTCGGGAGGGCCAGCAGTTCTTC. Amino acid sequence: CASSFREGQQFF.